These T cell receptor beta chains were read from a single sample in a study of blood T cell repertoires in COVID-19. The method was immunoSEQ multiplex PCR; TCRdb's version includes in-frame clones alone and lacks a portion of them. The data show approximately 450,000 clones, 75% to 90% seen once. Sequencing used PBMCs or T cells enriched from blood (not recorded which). The receptors come from a man in his thirties or forties who had recovered from COVID-19. The CDR3 runs from the conserved cysteine through the conserved F or W.

>TRBJ2-3|TRBV11-2
CASSLEVGGLTDTQYF
>TRBJ1-5|TRBV30
CAWSPGQGFQPQHF
>TRBJ1-2|TRBV5-1
CASSWDRANYGYTF
>TRBJ1-2|TRBV19
CASSIMGAYGYTF
>TRBJ1-1|TRBV10-3
CAISPTGSTEAFF
>TRBJ2-1|TRBV29-1
CSVEAGGFNEQFF
>TRBJ2-7|TRBV13
CASSRRGTIGEQYF
>TRBJ1-5|TRBV28
CASSPGTGSSNQPQHF
>TRBJ1-5|TRBV30
CAWSPGKYSNQPQHF
>TRBJ1-2|TRBV7-2
CASSHAQGDYGYTF
>TRBJ1-1|TRBV10-3
CAISVDRNTEAFF
>TRBJ1-1|TRBV7-2
CASTKRTGLMNTEAFF
>TRBJ1-4|TRBV28
CASSAAQEVEKLFF
>TRBJ2-5|TRBV5-4
CASSLGPLAGGQETQYF
>TRBJ2-1|TRBV11-2
CASTQTTSGTYNEQFF
>TRBJ2-7|TRBV27
CASSLREHSYEQYF
>TRBJ2-7|TRBV12-5
CASGLDHSEQYF
>TRBJ1-2|TRBV5-1
CASSPGDRDFYGYTF
>TRBJ2-1|TRBV24-1
CATSDFSGQQPEQFF
>TRBJ2-7|TRBV9
CASSVAGRGPYEQYF
>TRBJ2-5|TRBV5-6
CASSQVGVGETQYF
>TRBJ1-2|TRBV2
CASRGQEGYYGYTF
>TRBJ2-1|TRBV19
CASSFPGLAGNEQFF
>TRBJ1-2|TRBV27
CASSLSGAYGYTF
>TRBJ1-2|TRBV14
CASSQGAGPLNYGYTF
>TRBJ2-5|TRBV27
CASSSSRQGQETQYF
>TRBJ2-7|TRBV10-2
CASSLSTSGDYEQYF
>TRBJ1-6|TRBV4-1
CASSQQTGGSHSPLHF
>TRBJ2-7|TRBV5-1
CASSWGQGRVEQYF
>TRBJ2-3|TRBV3-1/TRBV3-2
CASSQGQGRDVGDTQYF
>TRBJ2-3|TRBV5-1
CASRKTGLSTDTQYF
>TRBJ1-3|TRBV18
CASSPQLGAQFRSQASGNTIYF
>TRBJ2-2|TRBV10-1
CASSAGTSGPGELFF
>TRBJ2-1|TRBV29-1
CSGITGQGGNEQFF
>TRBJ1-5|TRBV14
CASSPHPDQPQHF
>TRBJ1-2|TRBV30
CAWRALQGANFYGYTF
>TRBJ2-1|TRBV29-1
CSVEDSGTYNEQFF
>TRBJ2-1|TRBV19
CASSIPVGGTGLSSYNEQFF
>TRBJ1-2|TRBV29-1
CSAWARASHTF
>TRBJ2-7|TRBV15
CATSRQGGREQYF
>TRBJ2-2|TRBV28
CASSLSSGANTGELFF
>TRBJ2-5|TRBV4-1
CASRTIAGDPIQYF
>TRBJ1-6|TRBV7-9
CASSHKQGAGSNSPLHF
>TRBJ1-2|TRBV5-5
CASSLQTGGLLNYGYTF
>TRBJ2-1|TRBV28
CASAGGALHNEQFF
>TRBJ2-5|TRBV18
CASSPTEKETQYF